This TCR beta chain appears in the sequencing data of a study of radiotherapy plus CTLA-4 blockade in lung cancer. Treatment of patients with chemo-refractory metastatic non-small-cell lung cancer consisted of focal radiation plus CTLA-4 blockade with ipilimumab. Sequencing was performed with immunoSEQ multiplex PCR; in TCRdb, only in-frame clones are kept and a portion is missing. The table lists under 25,000 clones, roughly 73% of them singletons, with more than 3.5% in the top ten. As concerns this clone: Its target is unknown.

Study-wide results and limits: Per reports, early blood T cell clone dynamics, plus interferon-beta, forecast response most strongly. There was expansion of tumor-derived TCR clones in blood after radiotherapy plus ipilimumab.

V trimming: 4 bases; J trimming: 4 bases; junction bases outside the gene matches: 2. This CDR3 is built from 14 residues. Germline CDR1 reads SGHDN; CDR2 reads FVKESK. The sample was peripheral blood, taken from a patient treated with radiotherapy plus ipilimumab. This chain links TRBV14 with TRBJ2-3, with 10 bases identical to TRBD1. The sequence derives from a human donor with non-small cell lung cancer who had stable disease on radiotherapy plus ipilimumab. This chain's CDR3 is CASSRTGGSDTQYF. The CDR3 DNA sequence: TGTGCCAGCAGCCGGACAGGGGGATCAGATACGCAGTATTTT.